The subject of this entry is one TCR beta chain. Which antigen it targets is not known. Base qualities are not at hand, and no much larger clone is one base apart. CDR1 is given as KGHDR and CDR2 as SFDVKD, both from the germline V gene. Counted from cysteine to phenylalanine, this CDR3 has 16 amino acids. Only the CDR3 portion is preserved as DNA: 48 bases, with reading frame beginning at the first base. Here V drops 0 bases and J drops 15 bases, and the junction holds 13 bases not matched to any gene. The method was multiplex PCR. Sequencing took place on an Illumina HiSeq 2500. Following protocols modified from ARM-PCR, the researchers constructed TCRbeta libraries through three rounds of nested PCR with primers (Table S4). Before sequencing, PCR products of 200-500 bp were excised from the gel and purified with the QIAquick gel extraction kit. The study's own analysis went as follows. Trimmomatic was used to clean the reads, FLASH merged the cleaned reads into complete CDR3 sequences, and MiTCR assigned the sequences to V(D)J germline segments. VDJtools was used to compute clonal diversity as the inverse Simpson's index. Productive reads were defined as in-frame sequences without a premature stop codon. Starting from the raw public reads, TCRdb applied fastp trimming at Q25, assembled clones with MiXCR and retained in-frame beta chains. Under each unique CDR3 protein, matching rows form one entry showing the most common genes and DNA. TCRdb, rather than the study authors, made the V and J calls. Here the sample has approximately 90,000 distinct CDR3 sequences; more than 65% occur a single time. Of the sample, about a fifth is held by the ten largest clones.

This specimen belongs to a study of tumor and adjacent non-tumor tissue in lung cancer (dated by TCRdb to the late 2010s). Context from the whole study: Patients with adenocarcinoma (roughly 12), squamous cell carcinoma (2) and small cell lung cancer (1) were included in the cohort. Among the approximately 15 patients, ages ranged from roughly 31 to 76 years, approximately ten were men and 5 were women, and disease was TNM stage I to III. A total of 95 million to 150 million productive TCRbeta reads were generated by sequencing, corresponding to an average of roughly 4 million reads per sample. Using bulk TCRbeta repertoires from over twelve lung cancer patients, the study set lung tumor tissue side by side with matched distant non-tumor lung tissue. About 30 paired specimens, one tumor and one normal lung sample per patient, were profiled by TCRbeta CDR3 sequencing. The study at large found these results: The methods do not name the sequencing platform or mention unique molecular identifiers. Only approximately 16 patients were included in the cohort, and the need for larger samples and more detailed clinical data was noted by the authors. The top 100 clones accounted for a significantly larger cumulative portion of the repertoire in normal lung than in tumor tissue. Peripheral blood was not sequenced, so blood TCRbeta repertoires were not examined in the lung cancer patients of the study. Tumor tissue showed significantly greater TCR diversity (inverse Simpson) than normal lung tissue (roughly 430 vs 170, P = 0.0075, Mann-Whitney U test). Significantly higher TCR diversity was found in younger patients, and higher tumor TCR diversity was associated with shorter overall and disease-free survival.

RNA was isolated from bulk unsorted tissue, and RNA quality was assessed with a NanoDrop ND-1000 and an Agilent 2100. Distant non-tumor tissue taken more than 3 cm from the tumor edge was used as the normal lung sample. Newly diagnosed lung cancer patients without prior chemotherapy who had been admitted for thoracic surgery in China between August and November 2014 were enrolled as donors. Patients with previous radiotherapy or chemotherapy, or with another concurrent cancer, were excluded from the study. Pieces of surgical tissue measuring about 1-2.1 cm3 were kept in RNAlater solution and held at -80 degrees C until needed.

This receptor chain uses TRBV24-1 and TRBJ2-1, and 10 junctional nucleotides match TRBD2. This TCR was recovered from a woman aged 45-59 years with non-small cell lung cancer. Sample: distant non-tumor lung tissue. The nucleotide sequence reads as follows: TGTGCCACCAGTGATTTGAGGACTAGCGGTACGAATGTGCGGTTCTTC. The translation is CATSDLRTSGTNVRFF.